These T cell receptor beta chains were read from a single sample in a study of T cells in Graves' hyperthyroidism and ophthalmopathy. TCRdb used MiXCR to reprocess the multiplex PCR reads, holding one entry per CDR3 protein. The data hold about 360,000 distinct CDR3 sequences, with less than 15% observed a single time. The sequencing input was blood. These receptors came from a woman aged 18 to 35 with Graves' hyperthyroidism. The CDR3 runs from the conserved cysteine through the conserved F or W. The D gene is left open where the match is weak. The size entry is marked missing in some rows and otherwise reads once, few, many or a size class.

TRBV2	14	TRBJ2-7	once	.	TGTGCCAGTAGTATAGAGACGGGGGGCAATGAGCAGTACTTC	CASSIETGGNEQYF
TRBV20-1	14	TRBJ2-1	many	.	TGCAGTGCTAGACGGGACTCGGGGCCCAATGAGCAGTTCTTC	CSARRDSGPNEQFF
TRBV11-2	15	TRBJ2-5	many	TRBD2	TGTGCCAGCAGAACGGGACTAGCGGGCCAAGAGACCCAGTACTTC	CASRTGLAGQETQYF
TRBV19	15	TRBJ2-3	.	.	TGTGCCAGTAGTATAATGGGCGGTAGCACAGATACGCAGTATTTT	CASSIMGGSTDTQYF
TRBV18	20	TRBJ1-3	.	TRBD1	TGTGCCAGCTCACCCAACCCATGGACAGGGTGGAGCTCCTCTGGAAACACCATATATTTT	CASSPNPWTGWSSSGNTIYF
TRBV27	15	TRBJ1-2	.	.	TGTGCCAGCAGTTTATCTTCAGACACTTCCTATGGCTACACCTTC	CASSLSSDTSYGYTF
TRBV20-1	13	TRBJ2-1	.	TRBD2	TGCAGTGCCTCCAGCGGGGCCTACAATGAGCAGTTCTTC	CSASSGAYNEQFF
TRBV30	15	TRBJ2-1	many	.	TGTGCCTGGAGCGAATACACCGGACTTTACAATGAGCAGTTCTTC	CAWSEYTGLYNEQFF
TRBV2	13	TRBJ2-1	many	.	TGTGCCAGCGAGATGGGACTTTACAATGAGCAGTTCTTC	CASEMGLYNEQFF
TRBV4-1	15	TRBJ1-1	.	TRBD1	TGCGCCAGCAGCCAGGCCGCCACAGGGGGCACTGAAGCTTTCTTT	CASSQAATGGTEAFF
TRBV4-3	13	TRBJ2-1	many	.	TGCGCCAGCAGCCGGGGCAGAGACAATGAGCAGTTCTTC	CASSRGRDNEQFF
TRBV7-2	16	TRBJ1-1	many	.	TGTGCCAGCAGCTTAGGAGGACCATCATTTAGATCTGAAGCTTTCTTT	CASSLGGPSFRSEAFF
TRBV10-3	13	TRBJ1-2	few	.	TGTGCCATCGGCTCAGAGGGGCTCGGTGGCTACACCTTC	CAIGSEGLGGYTF
TRBV2	15	TRBJ2-3	many	.	TGTGCCAGCAGTGAAGCTAGCGTTTACACAGATACGCAGTATTTT	CASSEASVYTDTQYF
TRBV20-1	14	TRBJ1-2	many	.	TGCAGTGCTAGATCAGAAACAGGGTCTGATGGCTACACCTTC	CSARSETGSDGYTF
TRBV20-1	13	TRBJ1-2	many	.	TGCAGTGCTAGAGTACAGCGCGACTATGGCTACACCTTC	CSARVQRDYGYTF
TRBV4-1	16	TRBJ2-3	.	.	TGCGCCAGCAGCCGATACATGGGGCGCTTTACCGATACGCAGTATTTT	CASSRYMGRFTDTQYF
TRBV19	16	TRBJ1-1	many	TRBD1	TGTGCCAGTACCAGGGGGACAGGAGTCATGAACACTGAAGCTTTCTTT	CASTRGTGVMNTEAFF
TRBV5-1	15	TRBJ1-2	many	.	TGCGCCAGCAGCGCCGGAGGGGGAAGCGGCTATGGCTACACCTTC	CASSAGGGSGYGYTF
TRBV7-9	14	TRBJ2-7	.	TRBD1	TGTGCCAGCAGCTTCGGGACAGGGGAGTTGGAGCAGTACTTC	CASSFGTGELEQYF
TRBV7-3	13	TRBJ2-3	.	.	TGTGCCAGCAGCTTACAGGCCCGAGATACGCAGTATTTT	CASSLQARDTQYF
TRBV6-6	15	TRBJ2-7	many	.	TGTGCCAGCAGTTACTCCTGGAAGGGATCCCACGAGCAGTACTTC	CASSYSWKGSHEQYF
TRBV28	13	TRBJ2-1	many	TRBD2	TGTGCCAGCGCGGGGGGGTCCTACAATGAGCAGTTCTTC	CASAGGSYNEQFF
TRBV7-3	13	TRBJ2-3	many	.	TGTGCCAGCAGCTTATTGACTGGTGAAACGCAGTATTTT	CASSLLTGETQYF
TRBV6-1	15	TRBJ2-5	many	TRBD2	TGTGCCAGCACCGAACTAGCGGGGGGGCTTGAGACCCAGTACTTC	CASTELAGGLETQYF
TRBV28	14	TRBJ2-7	many	TRBD2	TGTGCCAGCAGTTTATCGGGGGGAATCTACGAGCAGTACTTC	CASSLSGGIYEQYF
TRBV6-1	13	TRBJ1-1	few	.	TGTGCCTCAGGGAGGAGGTCAGACACTGAAGCTTTCTTT	CASGRRSDTEAFF
TRBV7-8	13	TRBJ1-1	many	.	TGTGCCAGCAGCCAAATGAGGAACACTGAAGCTTTCTTT	CASSQMRNTEAFF
TRBV24-1	15	TRBJ2-1	many	TRBD1	TGTGCCACCAGTGACCCAGGACAGGGAAGTAATGAGCAGTTCTTC	CATSDPGQGSNEQFF
TRBV28	13	TRBJ2-7	many	.	TGTGCCAGCAGCTTAGGACGGACCTACGAGCAGTACTTC	CASSLGRTYEQYF
TRBV6-5	14	TRBJ2-2	.	.	TGTGCCAGCAGTTCGCGGATCGACACCGGGGAGCTGTTTTTT	CASSSRIDTGELFF
TRBV3-2	15	TRBJ2-7	many	.	TGTGCCAGCAGCCCTCTAGCGACGAGCTCCTACGAGCAGTACTTC	CASSPLATSSYEQYF
TRBV28	14	TRBJ2-7	many	TRBD2	TGTGCCAGCATTTCCCGGACGGGGGGGGAGGAGCAGTACTTC	CASISRTGGEEQYF
TRBV7-2	15	TRBJ2-5	.	.	TGTGCCAGCAGCTTAGGGTCAGGGATACAAAAGACCCAGCACTTC	CASSLGSGIQKTQHF
TRBV3-1	13	TRBJ1-2	many	.	TGTGCCAGCAGCCCGGCCCGGGGGAGTGGCTACACCTTC	CASSPARGSGYTF
TRBV7-6	13	TRBJ2-1	many	TRBD2	TGTGCCAGCAGCTTACTTTCGGGGGGTGAGCAGTTCTTC	CASSLLSGGEQFF
TRBV10-3	14	TRBJ1-1	many	.	TGTGCCATCAGTGAGCGGATCATGAACACTGAAGCTTTCTTT	CAISERIMNTEAFF
TRBV7-2	15	TRBJ1-1	many	.	TGTGCCAGCAGCCCCCATACAGGATTCAACACTGAAGCTTTCTTT	CASSPHTGFNTEAFF
TRBV7-8	13	TRBJ1-1	many	.	TGTGCCAGCAGATCCGGACATAACACTGAAGCTTTCTTT	CASRSGHNTEAFF
TRBV6-1	11	TRBJ2-5	many	.	TGTGCCAGCAGTGAAGACGGCCCCCAGTACTTC	CASSEDGPQYF
TRBV28	12	TRBJ1-2	many	.	TGTGCCACCGGGCTGTTTGGGGCGGGCTACACCTTC	CATGLFGAGYTF
TRBV7-6	15	TRBJ2-1	many	.	TGTGCCAGCAGCTTATTGGGAATTTCCTACAATGAGCAGTTCTTC	CASSLLGISYNEQFF
TRBV6-1	14	TRBJ2-7	.	.	TGTGCCACCGATCCCGGGACTTATACCTACGAGCAGTACTTC	CATDPGTYTYEQYF
TRBV27	14	TRBJ2-3	many	.	TGTGCCAGCACCCTGCGTACGGGAACAGATACGCAGTATTTT	CASTLRTGTDTQYF
TRBV20-1	18	TRBJ2-5	many	TRBD2	TGCAGTGCCCCAAGACTAGCGGAGGCTTCACCCCAGATGGAGACCCAGTACTTC	CSAPRLAEASPQMETQYF
TRBV15	14	TRBJ2-5	many	.	TGTGCCACCAGCAGAGAGGGGGTACAAGAGACCCAGTACTTC	CATSREGVQETQYF
TRBV7-9	15	TRBJ1-2	.	.	TGTGCCAGCAGCTCCGGGCGCCCAGTGGACTATGGCTACACCTTC	CASSSGRPVDYGYTF
TRBV3-1	15	TRBJ1-2	many	TRBD1	TGTGCCAGCAGCCAAGATCAGGGGGAAGGCTATGGCTACACCTTC	CASSQDQGEGYGYTF
TRBV7-2	17	TRBJ2-1	many	.	TGTGCCAGCAGCTTAGTTCTCCCAGGAACCCCCCACAATGAGCAGTTCTTC	CASSLVLPGTPHNEQFF
TRBV7-2	15	TRBJ1-5	few	.	TGTGCCAGCAGCTTGGGGTTCCATAGCAATCAGCCCCAGCATTTT	CASSLGFHSNQPQHF
TRBV2	14	TRBJ1-2	many	.	TGTGCCAGCAGTGGGATCAGGGCTAACTATGGCTACACCTTC	CASSGIRANYGYTF
TRBV10-2	15	TRBJ2-7	few	.	TGCGCCAGCAGTGCCCGGGGGGCGAAGTCCTACGAGCAGTACTTC	CASSARGAKSYEQYF
TRBV4-1	13	TRBJ2-5	.	.	TGCGCCAGCAGCCAATTGGAGAAAGAGACCCAGTACTTC	CASSQLEKETQYF
TRBV4-3	16	TRBJ2-3	.	TRBD2	TGCGCCAGCAGCATACGAGCGGGAGCGATCACAGATACGCAGTATTTT	CASSIRAGAITDTQYF
TRBV7-9	14	TRBJ2-1	.	.	TGTGCCAGCAGCTTAGCGGGACCAAACAATGAGCAGTTCTTC	CASSLAGPNNEQFF
TRBV12-3/TRBV12-4	13	TRBJ2-5	many	.	TGTGCCAGCACTCAAACAGGCCGAGAGACCCAGTACTTC	CASTQTGRETQYF
TRBV5-1	15	TRBJ1-3	.	TRBD1	TGCGCCAGCAGCTCAGGGGGCTCCACTGGAAACACCATATATTTT	CASSSGGSTGNTIYF
TRBV28	15	TRBJ2-6	many	TRBD1	TGTGCCAGCCAGGGACAGGGCAGTGGGGCCAACGTCCTGACTTTC	CASQGQGSGANVLTF
TRBV28	14	TRBJ1-5	many	.	TGTGCCAGCATCCTTCGGGGGGAGCATCAGCCCCAGCATTTT	CASILRGEHQPQHF
TRBV3-1	15	TRBJ1-6	many	TRBD1	TGTGCCAGCAGCCAAGCGGACAGGGACAATTCACCCCTCCACTTT	CASSQADRDNSPLHF